The 28 T cell receptor beta chains below were found in one sample sequenced in a study of T cells in tuberculosis. Produced via immunoSEQ multiplex PCR; TCRdb's table is partial and in-frame only. The table records fewer than 40,000 clones, roughly 97% of them present only once. The sequenced material came from PBMCs. These receptors all stem from a donor aged 5-35 years with latent tuberculosis or without tuberculosis infection.

This chain links TRBV6-5 with TRBJ1-5; 7 nucleotides match TRBD1. Germline V gene data show CDR1 as MNHEY and CDR2 as SVGAGI. This CDR3 has 15 amino acids. The ends lost 11 bases at V and 0 bases at J; junction bases unmatched: 10. This chain's CDR3 is CASKGGLFSNQPQHF. In DNA, the CDR3 is TGTGCCTCCAAAGGGGGCCTTTTTAGCAATCAGCCCCAGCATTTT.

This chain connects TRBV18 to TRBJ2-7; D is possibly TRBD2 (6 bases). In germline, CDR1 is KGHSH, CDR2 LQKENI. This CDR3 is 13 amino acids long. V was pared by 0 bases and J by 4 bases, with 7 bases between. The CDR3 DNA sequence: TGTGCCAGCTCACCACCTAGCGGTTACGAGCAGTACTTC. This encodes CASSPPSGYEQYF.

This chain connects TRBV20-1 to TRBJ1-1, with D hard to call. The CDR3 extends over 9 amino acids. CDR1 DFQATT and CDR2 SNEGSKA come from the germline V gene (reference sequence). Between the trimmed V and J ends, which lost 4 bases and 7 bases, there was a span of 4 bases. The CDR3 bases are TGCAGTGCTACTAATGAAGCTTTCTTT. This translates into CSATNEAFF.

This sequence joins TRBV4-1 and TRBJ1-2; D unresolved. Trimming removed 0 bases from V and 0 bases from J, with 20 bases in between. The CDR3 is made up of 19 amino acids. Looked up from germline, CDR1 is MGHRA and CDR2 is YSYEKL. Written as DNA, the CDR3 is TGCGCCAGCAGCCAAGATCGGCCGTCGAACGGCCTAGCTAACTATGGCTACACCTTC. This sequence encodes CASSQDRPSNGLANYGYTF.

This rearrangement joins TRBV30 to TRBJ2-3; tentative D call: TRBD2 (6 bases). CDR3 size: 16 residues. The germline V gene encodes CDR1 GTSNPN and CDR2 SVGIG (reference sequence). V lost 0 bases and J lost 1, with 14 bases in between. The CDR3 region is CAWSVSRRGGTDTQYF. DNA of the CDR3: TGTGCCTGGAGTGTCTCACGACGCGGGGGCACAGATACGCAGTATTTT.

The chain links TRBV19 to TRBJ1-4; D is unresolved. The length of the CDR3 is 14 residues. V shed 3 bases and J shed 6 bases, with 11 bases lying between them. Germline lookup yields CDR1 LNHDA and CDR2 SQIVND (reference sequence). This chain's CDR3 is CASSIRPGDEKLFF. CDR3 nucleotide sequence: TGTGCCAGTAGTATTAGACCCGGGGATGAAAAACTGTTTTTT.

In its sample, this clone was seen once. The chain is built from TRBV4-1 and TRBJ2-1; 7 bases agree with TRBD2. This CDR3 comprises 15 residues. Germline CDR1 MGHRA, CDR2 YSYEKL. The junction had 6 bases not matched to a gene; V was cut back by 1 base and J by 6 bases. CDR3 protein: CASSQGREKPNEQFF. The DNA of the CDR3 is TGCGCCAGCAGCCAAGGGCGGGAGAAGCCCAATGAGCAGTTCTTC.

The chain is built from TRBV4-1 and TRBJ1-3; D might be TRBD1 (5 bases). V was cut by 0 bases and J by 2 bases, with 8 bases left in between. Germline V CDR1 and CDR2: MGHRA, YSYEKL. The CDR3 length is 15 residues. As DNA, the CDR3 is TGCGCCAGCAGCCAAGACAGGGCTGCTGGAAACACCATATATTTT. It translates to CASSQDRAAGNTIYF.

The chain links TRBV21-1 to TRBJ2-1; the table names TRBD2, a call not compared with the DNA. TRBV21-1 is shown as a pseudogene. The length of the CDR3 is 16 residues. The CDR3 DNA reads TGTGCCAGCAGCAAAGTTTGTAGCGGGGGGTACAATGAGCAGTTCTTC. Its translation: CASSKVCSGGYNEQFF.

The chain has TRBV2 and TRBJ1-1; possible D gene TRBD1, 6 bases. The V and J ends lost 7 bases and 6 bases respectively, with 15 bases between them. CDR1 and CDR2 from the germline V gene are SNHLY and FYNNEI. The CDR3 is 13 residues long. The CDR3 bases are TGTGCCAGCACCCTTAGGGGGAGGGCTGAAGCTTTCTTT. It is translated as CASTLRGRAEAFF.

The chain is built from TRBV5-1 and TRBJ1-2; 9 bases are a match to TRBD1. The CDR3 runs to 15 residues. The V and J ends lost 0 bases and 4 bases, in that order; junction bases with no gene match: 4. The germline V gene encodes CDR1 SGHRS and CDR2 YFSETQ. In DNA, the CDR3 is TGCGCCAGCAGCTTGGTTGGGACAGGGAGCTATGGCTACACCTTC. Its protein is CASSLVGTGSYGYTF.

The sample holds one count of this clone. The V gene is TRBV4-1, the J gene TRBJ1-4, with a weak D call TRBD1 (5 bases). The germline V gene encodes CDR1 MGHRA and CDR2 YSYEKL. Trimming took off 2 bases at V and 13 bases at J, with 14 bases between the two ends. The CDR3 runs to 13 residues. CDR3 nucleotides: TGCGCCAGCAGCCAAACGTTCGACAGCAGACTGTTTTTT. It codes for CASSQTFDSRLFF.

The rearrangement uses TRBV2 and TRBJ1-2; D not certain. This CDR3 has 13 residues. CDR1 and CDR2 (germline): SNHLY, FYNNEI. V lost 1 base, J lost 8 bases, and 11 bases lay in between. The CDR3 is CASSEVKRAGYTF. In nucleotides, the CDR3 is TGTGCCAGCAGTGAAGTAAAGCGGGCGGGCTACACCTTC.

The table lists this clone with a count of one. Other DNA sequences from this sample encode an identical CDR3 as well. The chain carries TRBV12-2 and TRBJ1-2. TRBV12-2 corresponds to a pseudogene. The CDR3 extends over 13 amino acids. The CDR3: CASRPSPGYGYTF. CDR3 coding DNA: TGCGCAAGTCGCCCGAGCCCGGGCTATGGCTACACCTTC.

The chain uses TRBV7-2 and TRBJ2-3; 12 positions agree with TRBD2. Germline assignment: CDR1 SGHTA and CDR2 FQGNSA. CDR3 length: 15 residues. V was pared by 5 bases and J by 4 bases, with 4 bases of the junction left unmatched. In DNA form, the CDR3 reads TGTGCCAGCAGCGGGACTAGCGGGTGGGCAGATACGCAGTATTTT. It yields the protein CASSGTSGWADTQYF.

The rearrangement links TRBV15 to TRBJ2-2, with TRBD1 matching 7 bases. Germline lookup yields CDR1 LNHNV and CDR2 YYDKDF (reference sequence). The V and J ends lost 0 bases and 7 bases, in that order; junction bases with no gene match: 11. This CDR3 has 17 residues. CDR3 sequence: CATSREKGALFGGELFF. The CDR3 DNA is TGTGCCACCAGCAGAGAGAAGGGGGCGCTTTTTGGCGGGGAGCTGTTTTTT.

This chain links TRBV14 with TRBJ1-1; TRBD1 agrees at 10 bases. Per the germline V gene, CDR1 is SGHDN and CDR2 is FVKESK. V shed 1 base, J shed 4 bases, and the junction held 6 bases outside the gene matches. The CDR3 runs to 16 residues. The CDR3 region has the DNA TGTGCCAGCAGCCAAGCCCGGGACAGGGGTTCCACTGAAGCTTTCTTT. Its translation: CASSQARDRGSTEAFF.

This chain joins TRBV7-9 and TRBJ2-7; 7 bases agree with TRBD1. The CDR3 consists of 14 residues. The germline V gene has CDR1 SEHNR and CDR2 FQNEAQ (reference sequence). V trimming: 1 base; J trimming: 5 bases; junction bases outside the gene matches: 5. CDR3 residues: CASSLVGGFDEQYF. The CDR3 coding sequence is TGTGCCAGCAGCTTAGTAGGGGGCTTCGACGAGCAGTACTTC.

This clone turned up a few times. The genes are TRBV15 and TRBJ2-2, with TRBD1 identical over 9 bases. The germline V gene has CDR1 LNHNV and CDR2 YYDKDF (reference sequence). J gave up 6 bases and V 3 bases, and 11 bases lay outside the gene matches. CDR3 size: 17 residues. The CDR3 here is CATSRAPGQGLPGELFF. The CDR3 DNA reads TGTGCCACCAGCAGGGCCCCGGGACAGGGTCTACCCGGGGAGCTGTTTTTT.

The J gene is TRBJ2-1, the V gene TRBV2, with D possibly TRBD2 on 5 matching bases. CDR1 and CDR2 (germline): SNHLY, FYNNEI. Trimming removed 5 bases from V and 9 bases from J, with 11 bases in between. CDR3 length: 12 residues. CDR3 in DNA: TGTGCCAGCAGTCCGGACTCTGGTGAGCAGTTCTTC. It specifies CASSPDSGEQFF.

The J gene is TRBJ2-7, the V gene TRBV4-1; D gene uncertain. Trimming removed 1 base at V and 0 bases at J, with 10 bases between. The CDR3 runs to 15 residues. Germline-derived CDR1 and CDR2 are MGHRA and YSYEKL. CDR3 sequence (DNA): TGCGCCAGCAGCCAAGTCGCGGAGAGCTCCTACGAGCAGTACTTC. Translation gives CASSQVAESSYEQYF.

This clone was found once. The chain has TRBV19 and TRBJ1-1; no definite D call. Per the germline V gene, CDR1 is LNHDA and CDR2 is SQIVND (reference sequence). CDR3 length equals 11 residues. V gave up 6 bases and J gave up 4 bases, with 6 bases separating them. This chain's CDR3 is CASRRSTEAFF. DNA of the CDR3: TGTGCCAGTAGAAGGAGCACTGAAGCTTTCTTT.

The chain links TRBV5-5 to TRBJ2-5; 8 nucleotides match TRBD2. This CDR3 spans 15 amino acids. From germline, CDR1 is SGHKS and CDR2 YYEKEE (reference sequence). V was clipped by 5 bases and J by 1 base; unmatched bases: 7. The CDR3, as DNA: TGTGCCAGCAGTCCCGGACTAGCTTCCCAAGAGACCCAGTACTTC. It codes for CASSPGLASQETQYF.

This chain links TRBV6-1 with TRBJ1-2; D uncertain. This CDR3 is 15 amino acids long. Germline CDR1 and CDR2: MNHNS and SASEGT. The ends were cut back, 6 bases at V and 0 bases at J, with 14 bases in the middle. The CDR3 nucleotides are TGTGCCAGCAGGACCCTCGGCAGCGCTAACTATGGCTACACCTTC. Translated: CASRTLGSANYGYTF.

The gene calls are TRBV4-1 and TRBJ2-5; TRBD1 agrees at 8 bases. V shed 0 bases, J shed 4 bases, and the junction held 19 bases outside the gene matches. Germline assignment: CDR1 MGHRA and CDR2 YSYEKL. The length of the CDR3 is 20 residues. The chain's CDR3 is CASSQDVGQGITPGRETQYF. CDR3 in DNA: TGCGCCAGCAGCCAAGATGTAGGACAGGGTATAACCCCCGGCAGAGAGACCCAGTACTTC.

The rearrangement joins TRBV29-1 to TRBJ2-1; 7 bases agree with TRBD1. V lost 6 bases and J lost 4; bases outside the gene matches: 9. CDR1 SQVTM and CDR2 ANQGSEA come from the germline V gene. The CDR3 runs to 14 residues. The CDR3 DNA reads as TGCAGCGTCTTAGGGGACAGACTATACAATGAGCAGTTCTTC. As protein: CSVLGDRLYNEQFF.

This chain links TRBV5-1 with TRBJ2-3; 9 positions match TRBD1. The CDR3 has 14 residues. The germline gives CDR1 SGHRS, CDR2 YFSETQ. The V gene end was trimmed by 8 bases and the J gene end by 2 bases; junction bases not matched to a gene: 6. DNA of the CDR3: TGCGCCAGTTCGGGACAGGGAGACACAGATACGCAGTATTTT. Translated: CASSGQGDTDTQYF.

This chain links TRBV6-1 with TRBJ2-2, with D tentatively TRBD2 (6 bases). V lost 1 base to trimming and J lost 6 bases, with 15 bases between them. In germline, CDR1 is MNHNS, CDR2 SASEGT. The CDR3 consists of 16 residues. CDR3 DNA sequence: TGTGCCAGCAGTGAAGTGGTGGAGGGAGGCCCCGGGGAGCTGTTTTTT. Translation gives CASSEVVEGGPGELFF.